This TCR beta chain derives from a study of blood T cell repertoires in COVID-19 (dated by TCRdb to about 2020). About the investigation overall: Samples covering the acute and convalescent phases of COVID-19 were provided by collaborators in the United States, Italy and Spain. The material from the prospective study consisted of cDNA or gDNA derived from T cells, B-cell-depleted T cells, or PBMCs. Deeply sampled blood TCRbeta repertoires from subjects exposed to, actively infected with, or recovered from COVID-19 were included in the dataset. The repertoires were made available in a free public database intended to serve as a resource for research on the immune response to SARS-CoV-2. Samples were obtained from the ongoing ImmuneRACE study (first 160 participants) and from some 1,200 subjects provided by 6 global collaborators. The sample metadata nearly always contained a de-identified subject ID, COVID-19 status, age in years and sex. Where HLA class I and class II types were available, the types were taken from metadata supplied by the sample provider, not from assay-based typing. Paper-wide results and their limitations: Clinical and demographic metadata were provided uncurated, with the amount varying by source and participant.

Relative to germline, V is missing 6 bases and J is missing 2 bases, with 10 bases of the junction outside any gene match. Looking up the germline V gene (reference sequence) yields CDR1 WNHNN and CDR2 SYGVQD. Inclusive of the bounding cysteine and phenylalanine, the CDR3 is 15 residues long. CDR3 DNA only is kept here, 45 bases in frame from base 1. The immunoSEQ Assay, a bias-controlled multiplex PCR, was used to amplify TCRbeta CDR3 regions from genomic DNA. For the original study's pipeline: The number of nucleated cells in each sample was estimated by amplification of reference gene primers within the assay. To quantify the absolute abundance of each unique TCRbeta CDR3 rearrangement, sequence reads were collapsed and filtered. For each sample, productive Simpson clonality was calculated as the square root of Simpson's diversity index over productive rearrangements. The immuneACCESS repertoire file appears here via TCRdb, limited to in-frame rearrangements. These files lack a portion of the clones; in checked studies, under half of the deficit traces to unresolved V genes, and the cause of the others is not known. That table furnishes V, J and clone size, whereas the DNA furnished D and trimming. The sample contains tens of thousands of clones, over 75% of them found a single time. The ten largest clones add up to approximately 12% of the sample.

Each collaborating institution followed its own protocols to collect whole blood in K2EDTA tubes. Collaborator samples were shipped for TCRbeta analysis as frozen whole blood, isolated PBMCs, or DNA extracted from either sample type. Turning to this clone: There is no known antigen for this receptor. No much larger clone exists at a distance of one base, and base qualities are not known.

The TCR comes from a man aged 45-65 years with acute or convalescent COVID-19. Recombination linked TRBV10-1 to TRBJ2-7; a stretch of 7 junction bases matches TRBD2. Sequencing used peripheral blood. The bases read TGCGCCAGCAGGGAGCAAGCGGGGTCGCCCTACGAGCAGTACTTC. The encoded protein is CASREQAGSPYEQYF.